This T cell receptor beta chain is from a study of T-cell memory formation after mild COVID-19. J was trimmed by 5 bases and V by 2 bases; bases with no gene match: 4. Germline V lookup: CDR1 SGHDT, CDR2 YYEEEE. This CDR3 comprises 14 residues. Overall study findings and caveats: Clones contracting across day 15 to 85 had a balanced CD4/CD8 profile; later expanding clones leaned CD4+. CD4+ contracting clones lay mainly in CM and EM, CD8+ ones in EMRA.

TCRdb re-called the 5' RACE reads through MiXCR, storing one row per CDR3 protein. The data show some 180,000 distinct CDR3 sequences, approximately 13% seen once. About this clonotype: Its antigen is undetermined.

The chain has TRBV5-6 and TRBJ2-5, with 9 positions matching TRBD1. Input material: PBMCs or a T cell subset sorted from them (not recorded which). The receptor was isolated from a man aged 18-30 years who had mild COVID-19 (a few samples of this study predate the infection). Cell type and time point are not known. The CDR3 region has the DNA TGTGCCAGCAGCTTCGGGACAGGGACTGAGACCCAGTACTTC. The encoded protein is CASSFGTGTETQYF.